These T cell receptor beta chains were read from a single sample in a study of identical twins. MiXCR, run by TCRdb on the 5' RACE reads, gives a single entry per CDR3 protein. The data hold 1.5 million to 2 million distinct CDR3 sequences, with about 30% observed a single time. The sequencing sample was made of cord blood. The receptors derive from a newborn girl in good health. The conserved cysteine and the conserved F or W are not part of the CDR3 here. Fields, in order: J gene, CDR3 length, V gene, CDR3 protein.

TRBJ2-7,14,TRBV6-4,ASSPLGGSYSYEQY
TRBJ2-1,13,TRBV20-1,SAQHLAGGLSEQF
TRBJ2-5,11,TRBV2,ASSGRGWETQY
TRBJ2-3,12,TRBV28,ASSNFRDTDTQY
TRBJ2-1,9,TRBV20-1,SVGRVYEQF
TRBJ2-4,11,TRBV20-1,SARTLAKNIQY
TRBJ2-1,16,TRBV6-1,ASSNDLTRGLPYNEQF
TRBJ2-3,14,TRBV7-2,ATSLGGTGFTDTRY
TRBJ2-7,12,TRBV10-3,AISRDIGSCEQY
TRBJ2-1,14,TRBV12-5,ASGLGRDSTYNEQF
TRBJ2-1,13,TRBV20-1,SARVAEGAYNEQF
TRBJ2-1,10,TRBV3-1,ASSQEAIRLF